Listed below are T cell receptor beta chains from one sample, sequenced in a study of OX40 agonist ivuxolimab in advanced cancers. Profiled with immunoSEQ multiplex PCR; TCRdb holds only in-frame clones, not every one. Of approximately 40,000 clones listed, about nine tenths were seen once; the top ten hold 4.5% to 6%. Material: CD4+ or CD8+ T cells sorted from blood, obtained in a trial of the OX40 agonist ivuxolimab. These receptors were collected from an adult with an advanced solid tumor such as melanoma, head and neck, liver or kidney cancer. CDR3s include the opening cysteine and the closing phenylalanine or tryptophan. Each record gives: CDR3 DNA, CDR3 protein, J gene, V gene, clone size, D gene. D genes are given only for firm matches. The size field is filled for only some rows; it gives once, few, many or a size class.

DNA: TGTGCCAGCAGCTTAGGTTCCGGGACAGGGGCCTACAATGAGCAGTTCTTC; CDR3: CASSLGSGTGAYNEQFF; J: TRBJ2-1; V: TRBV7-8; size: NA; D: TRBD1
DNA: TGTGCCAGCAGCTGGGCTATTCGTCCGGCCAGGGGGCTCTACGAGCAGTACTTC; CDR3: CASSWAIRPARGLYEQYF; J: TRBJ2-7; V: TRBV5-8; size: NA; D: TRBD1
DNA: TGCGCCAGCAGCGACCCGAGGACTGAGCAGTTCTTC; CDR3: CASSDPRTEQFF; J: TRBJ2-1; V: TRBV5-1; size: NA; D: NA
DNA: TGTGCCAGCAGGTCCGGGACCTACGAGCAGTACTTC; CDR3: CASRSGTYEQYF; J: TRBJ2-7; V: TRBV28; size: NA; D: NA
DNA: TGTGCCAGCAGTCCAACCCAGATTACCCCTGAAGCTTTCTTT; CDR3: CASSPTQITPEAFF; J: TRBJ1-1; V: TRBV5-4; size: NA; D: NA
DNA: TGTGCCAGTAGTATCGCGGGGCAGGACGAGCAGTACTTC; CDR3: CASSIAGQDEQYF; J: TRBJ2-7; V: TRBV19; size: NA; D: NA
DNA: TGTGCCAGCAGTTTGGGGCCTTCTATAGGCACAGATACGCAGTATTTT; CDR3: CASSLGPSIGTDTQYF; J: TRBJ2-3; V: TRBV28; size: NA; D: NA
DNA: TGTGCCAGCAGCTTAACTCGAGGGACTAGTTCCCCGCAGTTCTTC; CDR3: CASSLTRGTSSPQFF; J: TRBJ2-1; V: TRBV7-3; size: NA; D: TRBD2
DNA: TGTGCCAGCAGTTTAAGGCAGGGTGGGTTCAATGAGCAGTTCTTC; CDR3: CASSLRQGGFNEQFF; J: TRBJ2-1; V: TRBV28; size: once; D: NA
DNA: TGTGCCAGCTCGCAGCAGGGGAACTCCTACGAGCAGTACTTC; CDR3: CASSQQGNSYEQYF; J: TRBJ2-7; V: TRBV18; size: NA; D: NA
DNA: TGCGCCAGCAGCTTGTCGGCAGGGGGCAATCAGCCCCAGCATTTT; CDR3: CASSLSAGGNQPQHF; J: TRBJ1-5; V: TRBV5-1; size: NA; D: NA
DNA: TGTGCCAGTCGGACTAGCGGGAACACCGGGGAGCTGTTTTTT; CDR3: CASRTSGNTGELFF; J: TRBJ2-2; V: TRBV25-1; size: NA; D: TRBD2
DNA: TGTGCCAGCAAGAAACACAGCACAGATACGCAGTATTTT; CDR3: CASKKHSTDTQYF; J: TRBJ2-3; V: TRBV28; size: NA; D: NA
DNA: TGCGCCAGCAGCCACCTAAGTGTCGACACTGAAGCTTTCTTT; CDR3: CASSHLSVDTEAFF; J: TRBJ1-1; V: TRBV4-1; size: NA; D: NA
DNA: TGTGCCAGCAGACCGTCAGGGGGGGGTGGCTACACCTTC; CDR3: CASRPSGGGGYTF; J: TRBJ1-2; V: TRBV4-2; size: NA; D: TRBD1
DNA: TGTGCCTGGTCTTACGAGGCAGGCTACACCTTC; CDR3: CAWSYEAGYTF; J: TRBJ1-2; V: TRBV30; size: NA; D: NA
DNA: TGTGCCAGCAGCCCCGCGGCGGCCTCTAGCACAGATACGCAGTATTTT; CDR3: CASSPAAASSTDTQYF; J: TRBJ2-3; V: TRBV28; size: NA; D: NA